The rows below give T cell receptor beta chains drawn from one sample of a study of beta chain features in type 1 diabetes. Profiling relied on immunoSEQ multiplex PCR, and the TCRdb table lists in-frame clones only, not all of them. The table lists some 660,000 clones, about an eighth of them singletons. Material: naive CD4+ T cells from blood. The origin of the receptors is a man younger than 35 with type 1 diabetes. Each CDR3 is given with its conserved first and last residue. The D gene is left open where the match is weak. The size of a clone is reported for some rows only, either as once, few or many, or as a class for expanded clones.

DNA	CDR3	V	D	J	size
TGTGCCAGCTCACCAGGAGCCCTAGCGGGCTACAATGAGCAGTTCTTC	CASSPGALAGYNEQFF	TRBV18	TRBD2	TRBJ2-1	few
TGTGCCAGCAAACTGGAGGGTGAGCAGTTCTTC	CASKLEGEQFF	TRBV11-1	.	TRBJ2-1	few
TGTGCCAGCAGCGTAGCTCCGGGGGCTTATACCGGGGAGCTGTTTTTT	CASSVAPGAYTGELFF	TRBV9	.	TRBJ2-2	few
TGCGCCAGCAGCCACGGGACAGTCCTTTCCCTGGGAAACTTC	CASSHGTVLSLGNF	TRBV4-1	TRBD1	TRBJ1-2	.
TGTGCCAGCAGCTTGGTACAGGGGGATGGCTACACCTTC	CASSLVQGDGYTF	TRBV5-4	TRBD1	TRBJ1-2	few
TGTGCCAGCAGCTGGGACCTCGACAGCGGCTTGGATTCACCCCTCCACTTT	CASSWDLDSGLDSPLHF	TRBV5-4	.	TRBJ1-6	.
TGCGCCAGCAGCTTGGACGGGACAGAGAGCTCCTACGAGCAGTACTTC	CASSLDGTESSYEQYF	TRBV5-1	TRBD1	TRBJ2-7	few
TGTGCCAGCTCCGCAGATACGCAGTATTTT	CASSADTQYF	TRBV18	.	TRBJ2-3	.
TGCAGCGCCACGATTCGAAGCAGCGGGTTTAATGAAAAACTGTTTTTT	CSATIRSSGFNEKLFF	TRBV29-1	.	TRBJ1-4	few
TGTGCCAGCAGGCAACAGGTGTTGGAAACTGAAGCTTTCTTT	CASRQQVLETEAFF	TRBV7-9	.	TRBJ1-1	.
TGTGCCACCTCACTAGTGCTAGCGGGGAACTACGAGCAGTACTTC	CATSLVLAGNYEQYF	TRBV7-2	TRBD2	TRBJ2-7	few
TGTGCCAGCAGCCATGACAGGGGTACTGAAGCTTTCTTT	CASSHDRGTEAFF	TRBV7-6	TRBD1	TRBJ1-1	few
TGTGCCAGCAGTGGCGGGTTAGGGGGAGGACAGCCCCAGCATTTT	CASSGGLGGGQPQHF	TRBV2	.	TRBJ1-5	few
TGTGCTAGCAGCTTAGAACTAGCGGTAGATACGCAGTATTTT	CASSLELAVDTQYF	TRBV7-7	TRBD2	TRBJ2-3	.
TGTGCCAGCAGCTTGGAGGGGGGAACCACAGATACGCAGTATTTT	CASSLEGGTTDTQYF	TRBV5-4	.	TRBJ2-3	few
TGTGCCAGCAGTTTATCGCGGGTCACAGATACGCAGTATTTT	CASSLSRVTDTQYF	TRBV27	.	TRBJ2-3	.
TGCAGCGTTCTCCACCCGGGGCCTAGCTCCTACAATGAGCAGTTCTTC	CSVLHPGPSSYNEQFF	TRBV29-1	.	TRBJ2-1	.
TGTGCCAGCAGCCAAGCGATCCGGAGCTCTGGGGCCAACGTCCTGACTTTC	CASSQAIRSSGANVLTF	TRBV14	.	TRBJ2-6	few
TGTGCCATCAGCCCACAGGGTTTGGTCCATCGGCAGTTCTTC	CAISPQGLVHRQFF	TRBV10-3	.	TRBJ2-1	few
TGTGCCAGCAGCAAAGGAGTCTACGAGCAGTACTTC	CASSKGVYEQYF	TRBV7-9	.	TRBJ2-7	.
TGCAGCGGGGAGGACCCAACCGGGGAGCTGTTTTTT	CSGEDPTGELFF	TRBV29-1	.	TRBJ2-2	.
TGTGCCAGCAGCATAGTCGTCCATGAGCAGTTCTTC	CASSIVVHEQFF	TRBV28	.	TRBJ2-1	few
TGTGCCAGCAGCTCCCGGGACTACACCTACGAGCAGTACTTC	CASSSRDYTYEQYF	TRBV9	TRBD2	TRBJ2-7	.
TGTGCCAGCAGCTTGGCCCCAGGTGACACTGGCACAGATACGCAGTATTTT	CASSLAPGDTGTDTQYF	TRBV5-6	.	TRBJ2-3	.
TGTGCCTGGGGGGGGTCCCCGTGGGAGACCCAGTACTTC	CAWGGSPWETQYF	TRBV30	.	TRBJ2-5	.
TGTGCCAGCAGCTTGATAGTAGAGTCGGATACGCAGTATTTT	CASSLIVESDTQYF	TRBV7-2	.	TRBJ2-3	.
TGTGCCAGCAGCTTAGGGTGGGGCAATGAGCAGTTCTTC	CASSLGWGNEQFF	TRBV7-9	.	TRBJ2-1	few
TGTGCCATAACCCCGGGGACAGGGAGCTCCTACGAGCAGTACTTC	CAITPGTGSSYEQYF	TRBV7-9	TRBD1	TRBJ2-7	few
TGTGCCAGCAGCTTAGGCGGTGGACTAGCAATTCGCCGCGATTACAATGAGCAGTTCTTC	CASSLGGGLAIRRDYNEQFF	TRBV13	TRBD2	TRBJ2-1	few
TGTGCCAGCAGTGAAGCGGTGACAGGGGAAGCTTTCTTT	CASSEAVTGEAFF	TRBV2	TRBD1	TRBJ1-1	.
TGTGCCAGCAGACAAGGGGGCAGCAATCAGCCCCAGCATTTT	CASRQGGSNQPQHF	TRBV28	TRBD1	TRBJ1-5	.
TGTGCCAGCAGCTTCCCGGATCGCGCAAAAACCGGGGAGCTGTTTTTT	CASSFPDRAKTGELFF	TRBV7-9	.	TRBJ2-2	.
TGTGCCAGCAGCTCAGAGACAGGGCCTACCTACGAGCAGTACTTC	CASSSETGPTYEQYF	TRBV7-2	TRBD1	TRBJ2-7	.
TGTGCCAGCAGCTTCGTGGAGGGAACCTACGAGCAGTACTTC	CASSFVEGTYEQYF	TRBV11-1	.	TRBJ2-7	few
TGTGCCAGCAGCTTAACCACCGGGAGAAACTCTGGAAACACCATATATTTT	CASSLTTGRNSGNTIYF	TRBV7-6	.	TRBJ1-3	.
TGCAGCGTTGGCGTACGCGGAAACACCATATATTTT	CSVGVRGNTIYF	TRBV29-1	.	TRBJ1-3	few
TGTGCCAGCAGTCCACGGGGGCTCAATCAGCCCCAGCATTTT	CASSPRGLNQPQHF	TRBV28	.	TRBJ1-5	few
TGTGCCAGCAGCTTGCGGGGCTCCTACGAGCAGTACTTC	CASSLRGSYEQYF	TRBV5-6	.	TRBJ2-7	few
TGTGCCAGCTCACCTCGGCATGGCTACACCTTC	CASSPRHGYTF	TRBV18	.	TRBJ1-2	.
TGCAGCGTTATTGGCCCCGATGAAAAACTGTTTTTT	CSVIGPDEKLFF	TRBV29-1	.	TRBJ1-4	few
TGTGCCAGCAGCTTAGGAAATTGGTACGAGCAGTACTTC	CASSLGNWYEQYF	TRBV11-2	.	TRBJ2-7	.
TGCGCCAGCAGCCAAGGAAATCCCGCCCTACAAGAGACCCAGTACTTC	CASSQGNPALQETQYF	TRBV4-3	.	TRBJ2-5	.
TGTGCCAGCAACACAGCGTCCTACGAGCAGTACTTC	CASNTASYEQYF	TRBV2	.	TRBJ2-7	few
TGTGCCAGGGGGACCGGGGAGCTGTTTTTT	CARGTGELFF	TRBV7-9	.	TRBJ2-2	few
TGTGCCACCTCCCCCGGGACCCTAATTCGTGAGCAGTTCTTC	CATSPGTLIREQFF	TRBV10-3	.	TRBJ2-1	.
TGTGCCTGGAGTTACGGGCGGGGATACACAGATACGCAGTATTTT	CAWSYGRGYTDTQYF	TRBV30	.	TRBJ2-3	.
TGTGCCAGCAGCGTAGCCCCGCCGAGGGGGACTGAAGCTTTCTTT	CASSVAPPRGTEAFF	TRBV9	.	TRBJ1-1	few
TGTGCCAGCAGCCAAGAGGTAGGGGGCAATGAGCAGTTCTTC	CASSQEVGGNEQFF	TRBV4-2	.	TRBJ2-1	.
TGTGCCAGCAGCTTAACGTACGGGGGCGAAAATCAGCCCCAGCATTTT	CASSLTYGGENQPQHF	TRBV7-9	.	TRBJ1-5	.
TGTGCCAGCAGCGTAGTAACGGGTCAAGCTTTCTTT	CASSVVTGQAFF	TRBV9	.	TRBJ1-1	.
TGTGCTGGCGGGGGGCCCCGCACAACTGGAAACACCATATATTTT	CAGGGPRTTGNTIYF	TRBV30	.	TRBJ1-3	.
TGTGCCAGCAGCTTAGCCTCTGGGGCCAACGTCCTGACTTTC	CASSLASGANVLTF	TRBV13	.	TRBJ2-6	many
TGTGCCAGCAGCCCCCGATGGTCCTACGAGCAGTACTTC	CASSPRWSYEQYF	TRBV7-9	.	TRBJ2-7	few
TGTGCCAGCAGTTCCAGTACCTACGAGCAGTACTTC	CASSSSTYEQYF	TRBV28	.	TRBJ2-7	few
TGTGCCTGGAATCGCCCCAGGAGCGGGAGATCCTACGAGCAGTACTTC	CAWNRPRSGRSYEQYF	TRBV30	TRBD2	TRBJ2-7	few